Below, 30 T cell receptor beta chains from the same sample are listed, as sequenced in a study of T cell responses to AZD1222 COVID-19 vaccine. This table comes from immunoSEQ multiplex PCR, and its TCRdb copy is limited to in-frame clones, with some not included. The table shows over 60,000 clones, with around 90% occurring only once. The material sequenced was peripheral blood, taken on day 0 of AZD1222 vaccination. The origin of the receptors is an adult in good health.

The chain is built from TRBV19 and TRBJ2-5; D is undetermined. The CDR3 length is 11 residues. Trimming removed 6 bases from V and 5 bases from J, with 7 bases in between. Germline CDR1 LNHDA, CDR2 SQIVND (reference sequence). The CDR3 loop is CASRVGETQYF. The DNA of the CDR3 is TGTGCCAGTAGGGTTGGGGAGACCCAGTACTTC.

The CDR3, as DNA: TGTGCCAGCAGTTACTCCGGACAGGGGGGCTACAATGAGCAGTTCTTC. Translating it yields CASSYSGQGGYNEQFF. The chain is built from TRBV6-6 and TRBJ2-1; 10 bases agree with TRBD1. V gave up 0 bases and J gave up 3 bases; unmatched junction bases: 2. Germline CDR1 and CDR2: MNHNY and SVGAGI (reference sequence). CDR3 length equals 16 residues.

The chain is built from TRBV4-1 and TRBJ1-2; no clear D. CDR1 MGHRA and CDR2 YSYEKL come from the germline V gene. The CDR3 is 12 amino acids. The V end lost 3 bases, the J end lost 6 bases, and 8 bases lay between the germline ends. The CDR3 DNA follows: TGCGCCAGCAGCCAGCCGCCGAATGGCTACACCTTC. This translates into CASSQPPNGYTF.

The chain couples TRBV7-9 to TRBJ1-3, with D possibly TRBD1 on 6 matching bases. V was trimmed by 1 base and J by 4 bases, leaving 14 bases between them. Germline V gene lookup returns CDR1 SEHNR and CDR2 FQNEAQ (reference sequence). The CDR3 is 16 residues long. In DNA, the CDR3 is TGTGCCAGCAGCTTAGAATCAGCAGGGGTCGGAAACACCATATATTTT. Protein: CASSLESAGVGNTIYF.

The rearrangement links TRBV2 to TRBJ2-7; D perhaps matches TRBD2 (5 bases). Per the germline V gene, CDR1 is SNHLY and CDR2 is FYNNEI. This CDR3 region has 15 residues. The V gene lost 4 bases and the J gene lost 3 bases, with 16 bases spanning the gap. Here the CDR3 reads CASSGVRDRDYEQYF. CDR3 bases: TGTGCCAGCAGTGGAGTGAGAGACCGGGACTACGAGCAGTACTTC. The full variable domain, rest sourced from reference TRBV2 and TRBJ2-7, is EPEVTQTPSHQVTQMGQEVILRCVPISNHLYFYWYRQILGQKVEFLVSFYNNEISEKSEIFDDQFSVERPDGSNFTLKIRSTKLEDSAMYFCASSGVRDRDYEQYFGPGTRLTVT.

The chain couples TRBV27 to TRBJ2-7; TRBD1 agrees at 7 bases. CDR3 length equals 17 residues. The V and J ends lost 5 bases and 5 bases, in that order; junction bases with no gene match: 18. Germline CDR1 reads MNHEY; CDR2 reads SMNVEV (reference sequence). In DNA, the CDR3 is TGTGCCAGCAGTCCTACCCTACTGGGACAGAGCAAGAACGAGCAGTACTTC. Amino acids: CASSPTLLGQSKNEQYF.

The chain uses TRBV4-2 and TRBJ2-2, with D perhaps assigned TRBD1 or TRBD2 (7 bases each). Germline CDR1 is LGHNA and CDR2 is YNFKEQ. The germline V and J ends were trimmed by 5 bases and 4 bases, with 14 bases remaining between them. CDR3 length: 15 amino acids. The CDR3 protein is CASSSGGAGTGELFF. The CDR3 DNA follows: TGTGCCAGCAGCTCAGGGGGGGCGGGCACCGGGGAGCTGTTTTTT.

The CDR3 DNA reads TGTGCCAGCAGCCCTGGGACTAGCTCAGATACGCAGTATTTT. Protein product: CASSPGTSSDTQYF. The chain couples TRBV7-8 to TRBJ2-3, with 9 bases that match TRBD2. The V gene's germline CDR1 is SGHVS and CDR2 FQNEAQ. After removal of 5 bases from V and 4 bases from J, the junction contained 4 bases not matched to a gene. The CDR3 is 14 amino acids.

The V and J genes are TRBV9 and TRBJ1-2, with D possibly being TRBD1 (6 bases). The length of the CDR3 is 14 residues. The germline V gene encodes CDR1 SGDLS and CDR2 YYNGEE. V lost 3 bases and J lost 4, with 13 bases in between. The CDR3 region is CASSDPQGSYGYTF. The CDR3 region has the DNA TGTGCCAGCAGCGACCCTCAGGGGTCCTATGGCTACACCTTC.

The chain is built from TRBV5-1 and TRBJ1-1; D call uncertain. CDR1 and CDR2 (germline): SGHRS, YFSETQ. The CDR3 runs 16 residues. Trimming left V 7 bases short and J 4 bases short, with 23 bases between. In DNA form, the CDR3 reads TGCGCCAGCTCGGAAGCAGGATCTAGAGGTTTCACTGAAGCTTTCTTT. As protein: CASSEAGSRGFTEAFF.

This rearrangement joins TRBV18 to TRBJ2-3; the D gene is possibly TRBD2 (6 bases). Trimming stripped 6 bases from V and 3 bases from J, with 13 bases between. Germline V gives CDR1 KGHSH, CDR2 LQKENI. The length of the CDR3 is 14 residues. CDR3 residues: CASSGLLATDTQYF. In nucleotides, the CDR3 is TGTGCCAGCTCCGGATTACTAGCTACAGATACGCAGTATTTT.

The chain uses TRBV10-3 and TRBJ1-4; D is unresolved. The germline CDR1 and CDR2 sequences are ENHRY and SYGVKD. This CDR3 spans 16 amino acids. The V and J ends lost 2 bases and 0 bases respectively, with 10 bases between them. CDR3 protein: CAISERLAATNEKLFF. The CDR3 DNA reads as TGTGCCATCAGTGAGAGGCTGGCCGCAACTAATGAAAAACTGTTTTTT.

V usage is TRBV9 and J usage is TRBJ2-3, with D possibly matching TRBD2 (6 bases). V lost 7 bases and J 5 bases, leaving 8 bases between the germline ends. Germline CDR1 reads SGDLS; CDR2 reads YYNGEE. The CDR3 runs to 11 residues. The CDR3 protein is CASSRGDTQYF. Here the CDR3 DNA reads TGTGCCAGCTCGCGGGGAGATACGCAGTATTTT.

The V gene is TRBV6-5, the J gene TRBJ1-6; D possibly corresponds to TRBD1 (5 bases). The CDR3 loop spans 14 amino acids. From germline, CDR1 is MNHEY and CDR2 SVGAGI. V lost 2 bases, J lost 8 bases, and 10 bases lay in between. For the CDR3, the DNA is TGTGCCAGCAGTTACGAGGGGAAGGATTCACCCCTCCACTTT. It specifies CASSYEGKDSPLHF.

The V gene is TRBV7-9, the J gene TRBJ1-1, with TRBD1 matching over 7 bases. The CDR3 consists of 15 residues. After removal of 5 bases from V and 0 bases from J, the junction contained 6 bases not matched to a gene. The germline CDR1 and CDR2 sequences are SEHNR and FQNEAQ (reference sequence). DNA for the CDR3: TGTGCCAGCAGCAAACAGGGGCTAATGAACACTGAAGCTTTCTTT. Its translation: CASSKQGLMNTEAFF.

This clone was counted once. The rearrangement joins TRBV3-1 (or the pseudogene TRBV3-2) to TRBJ1-5, with D unresolved. Deletions cut 0 bases from V and 4 bases from J, with 7 bases between. This CDR3 contains 14 residues. CDR1 is LGHDT and CDR2 is YNNKEL in the germline V gene (reference sequence). The CDR3 loop reads CASSQDTGNQPQHF. DNA of the CDR3: TGTGCCAGCAGCCAAGATACGGGAAATCAGCCCCAGCATTTT.

The chain couples TRBV3-1 (or the pseudogene TRBV3-2) to TRBJ1-6; D is unresolved. This CDR3 comprises 14 residues. Looked up from germline, CDR1 is LGHDT and CDR2 is YNNKEL (reference sequence). V gave up 4 bases and J gave up 6 bases, with 10 bases separating them. CDR3 coding DNA: TGTGCCAGCAGCCGCTGGGAGGGTAATTCACCCCTCCACTTT. The encoded protein is CASSRWEGNSPLHF.

This chain connects TRBV6-6 to TRBJ1-5; D is possibly TRBD1 (5 bases). The germline CDR1 and CDR2 sequences are MNHNY and SVGAGI (reference sequence). This CDR3 is 13 amino acids long. V was pared by 6 bases and J by 6 bases, with 12 bases between. As DNA, the CDR3 is TGTGCCAGCAGGTTACAGGTTGGTCAGCCCCAGCATTTT. Encoded protein: CASRLQVGQPQHF.

The V and J genes are TRBV5-1 and TRBJ2-7, with D tentatively TRBD2 (6 bases). Germline values: CDR1 SGHRS, CDR2 YFSETQ. There are 13 residues in the CDR3. Trimming took 1 base from V and 3 from J, leaving 8 bases between them. The CDR3 DNA reads TGCGCCAGCAGCTTGTGGAGGGGCTACGAGCAGTACTTC. It codes for CASSLWRGYEQYF.

J is TRBJ2-5 and V is TRBV5-6; weak D call: TRBD1 (6 bases). This CDR3 has 15 residues. The germline V and J ends were trimmed by 0 bases and 4 bases, with 13 bases remaining between them. Germline-derived CDR1 and CDR2 are SGHDT and YYEEEE. CDR3 sequence reads: CASSLEVSRGETQYF. In DNA, the CDR3 is TGTGCCAGCAGCTTGGAGGTGAGCAGGGGAGAGACCCAGTACTTC.

The rearrangement links TRBV5-1 to TRBJ1-6, with D unresolved. V lost 2 bases to trimming and J lost 5 bases, with 11 bases between them. Germline CDR1 is SGHRS and CDR2 is YFSETQ. This CDR3 spans 15 amino acids. The CDR3 here is CASSFDSGDNSPLHF. DNA for the CDR3: TGCGCCAGCAGCTTTGACTCGGGAGATAATTCACCCCTCCACTTT. The whole variable domain, remainder taken from reference TRBV5-1 and TRBJ1-6, is KAGVTQTPRYLIKTRGQQVTLSCSPISGHRSVSWYQQTPGQGLQFLFEYFSETQRNKGNFPGRFSGRQFSNSRSEMNVSTLELGDSALYLCASSFDSGDNSPLHFGNGTRLTVT.

This chain connects TRBV7-9 to TRBJ1-2; no firm D call. The CDR3 has 17 residues. The ends were cut back, 1 base at V and 0 bases at J, with 15 bases in the middle. Germline V gene sequence: CDR1 SEHNR, CDR2 FQNEAQ (reference sequence). The CDR3 protein is CASSLVRAQSANYGYTF. The CDR3, as DNA: TGTGCCAGCAGCTTAGTTCGGGCCCAATCGGCTAACTATGGCTACACCTTC. Using reference TRBV7-9 and TRBJ1-2 for the parts outside the CDR3, the full variable domain is DTGVSQNPRHKITKRGQNVTFRCDPISEHNRLYWYRQTLGQGPEFLTYFQNEAQLEKSRLLSDRFSAERPKGSFSTLEIQRTEQGDSAMYLCASSLVRAQSANYGYTFGSGTRLTVV.

This sequence joins TRBV6-5 and TRBJ2-7; D is tentatively TRBD1 or TRBD2 (5 bases each). Germline V gives CDR1 MNHEY, CDR2 SVGAGI. V gave up 6 bases and J gave up 4 bases, with 13 bases separating them. The CDR3 has 13 residues. CDR3 region: CASRDGAAYEQYF. CDR3 DNA: TGTGCCAGCAGGGACGGGGCGGCATACGAGCAGTACTTC.

The V call is TRBV4-1, the J call TRBJ2-7; 7 bases are shared with TRBD1. CDR1 and CDR2 (germline): MGHRA, YSYEKL. V trimming: 1 base; J trimming: 3 bases; junction bases outside the gene matches: 9. The CDR3 is 16 residues long. CDR3 region: CASSQVGGTGVYEQYF. The CDR3 nucleotides are TGCGCCAGCAGCCAAGTTGGGGGAACAGGGGTCTACGAGCAGTACTTC.

CDR3 nucleotide sequence: TGTGCCAGCTCACCACTCGGTCAGGGTAGCACAGATACGCAGTATTTT. Amino acids: CASSPLGQGSTDTQYF. The rearrangement uses TRBV18 and TRBJ2-3; D may be TRBD1 (5 bases). This CDR3 is built from 16 residues. V lost 1 base and J lost 0, with 11 bases in between. Germline assignment: CDR1 KGHSH and CDR2 LQKENI.

The V and J genes are TRBV19 and TRBJ1-1, with a tentative D call TRBD1 (5 bases). Germline V CDR1 and CDR2: LNHDA, SQIVND (reference sequence). With 10 bases removed from V and 4 bases from J, the gap between germline ends came to 22 bases. The CDR3 length is 15 residues. CDR3 in DNA: TGTGCCACCGCGCCGGGGGGTAGTAGGGGCACTGAAGCTTTCTTT. Amino acid sequence: CATAPGGSRGTEAFF.

The chain recombines TRBV4-1 with TRBJ1-5; maybe TRBD1 (5 bases). Germline V gene data show CDR1 as MGHRA and CDR2 as YSYEKL. The CDR3 totals 17 residues. V was pared by 1 base and J by 9 bases, with 22 bases between. CDR3 residues: CASSQGSLRTSGGPQHF. As DNA, the CDR3 is TGCGCCAGCAGCCAAGGTTCCTTACGGACGAGCGGGGGGCCCCAGCATTTT.

This chain's CDR3 is CASSWWGKGYEQYF. The CDR3 nucleotides read TGTGCCAGCAGTTGGTGGGGGAAAGGCTACGAGCAGTACTTC. The chain joins TRBV27 to TRBJ2-7; D is tentatively TRBD1 or TRBD2 (5 bases each). Looked up from germline, CDR1 is MNHEY and CDR2 is SMNVEV (reference sequence). CDR3 length equals 14 residues. V dropped 4 bases and J dropped 3 bases, with 13 bases sitting between them.

The genes are TRBV6-2 or TRBV6-3 and TRBJ2-5; a possible D gene is TRBD2 (7 bases). Germline loops: CDR1 MNHEY, CDR2 SVGEGT. V was trimmed by 4 bases and J by 5 bases, leaving 14 bases between them. The CDR3 extends over 14 amino acids. CDR3 nucleotides: TGTGCCAGCAGTTGGGGGGGGCCTGGGGAGACCCAGTACTTC. Its protein is CASSWGGPGETQYF.

The rearrangement links TRBV25-1 to TRBJ2-5, with 10 bases fitting TRBD1. CDR1 and CDR2 (germline): MGHDK, SYGVNS. Germline trimming cut 1 base from V and 5 bases from J; bases unmatched to any gene: 7. The CDR3 totals 16 residues. The CDR3 DNA follows: TGTGCCAGCAGTGAATTCATGACAGGGGGCGGGGAGACCCAGTACTTC. As protein: CASSEFMTGGGETQYF.